This TCR beta chain originates from a study of blood T cell repertoires in COVID-19. Looking at the study overall: Samples taken during acute and convalescent COVID-19 were collected in the United States, Italy and Spain.

In the original workflow: Reference gene primer amplification yielded estimated nucleated cell counts. Here immunoSEQ multiplex PCR was the method, and the copy in TCRdb shows in-frame clones only, minus some. The DNA was the basis for D and trimming; V, J and clone size are from that table. The table lists more than 200,000 clones, 65% to 90% of them singletons. The germline V gene has CDR1 SGHTS and CDR2 YDEGEE. The CDR3 has 15 residues. Trimming at V came to 0 bases and at J to 7 bases, leaving 3 bases not matched to a gene. The sample comprised peripheral blood. The TCR was taken from a man older than 75 with acute or convalescent COVID-19. V usage is TRBV5-8 and J usage is TRBJ1-6, with 8 bases that match TRBD1. CDR3 sequence (DNA): TGTGCCAGCAGCTTGGAGCAGGGGGCGAATTCACCCCTCCACTTT. Residues: CASSLEQGANSPLHF.